The clone carrying this T cell receptor (beta chain) was recorded once. Germline V CDR1 and CDR2: MGHRA, YSYEKL. The CDR3 runs to 17 residues. V lost 4 bases to trimming and J lost 0 bases, with 13 bases between them. Using immunoSEQ multiplex PCR, the repertoire was profiled, and TCRdb retains in-frame clones only, with some absent. This table has roughly 420,000 clones, around 89% appearing once. This specimen comes from a study of blood T cell repertoires in COVID-19. All enrollees were roughly 18 to 100 years old and from about 24 US areas. Cohorts were based on clinical histories the participants reported.

Specimen: PBMCs or T cells enriched from blood (not recorded which). The sequence came from a woman in her thirties with acute COVID-19. V usage is TRBV4-1 and J usage is TRBJ2-6, with D tentatively TRBD1 (6 bases). CDR3 sequence reads: CASSPFGQTSGANVLTF. CDR3 nucleotide sequence: TGCGCCAGCAGCCCTTTCGGACAGACCTCTGGGGCCAACGTCCTGACTTTC.